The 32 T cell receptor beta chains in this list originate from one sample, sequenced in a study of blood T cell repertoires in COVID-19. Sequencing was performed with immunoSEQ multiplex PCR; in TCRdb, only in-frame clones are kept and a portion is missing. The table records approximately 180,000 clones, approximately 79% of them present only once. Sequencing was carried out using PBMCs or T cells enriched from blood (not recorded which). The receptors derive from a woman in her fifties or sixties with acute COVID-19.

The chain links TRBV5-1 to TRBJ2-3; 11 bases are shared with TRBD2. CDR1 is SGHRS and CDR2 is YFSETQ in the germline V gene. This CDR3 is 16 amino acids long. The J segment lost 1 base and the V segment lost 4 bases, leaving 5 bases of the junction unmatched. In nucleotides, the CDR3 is TGCGCCAGCAGCCGGGGGGGACTAGCGGGCACAGATACGCAGTATTTT. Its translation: CASSRGGLAGTDTQYF.

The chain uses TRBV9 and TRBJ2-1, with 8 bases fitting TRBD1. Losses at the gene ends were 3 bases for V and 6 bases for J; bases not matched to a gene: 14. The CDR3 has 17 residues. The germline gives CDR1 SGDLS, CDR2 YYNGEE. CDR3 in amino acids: CASSAGQGTNIINEQFF. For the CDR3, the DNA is TGTGCCAGCAGCGCAGGACAGGGAACGAATATAATCAATGAGCAGTTCTTC.

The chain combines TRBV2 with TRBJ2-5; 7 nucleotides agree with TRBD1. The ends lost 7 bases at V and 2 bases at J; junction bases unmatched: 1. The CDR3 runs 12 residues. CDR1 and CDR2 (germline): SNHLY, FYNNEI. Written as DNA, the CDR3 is TGTGCCAGCAACAGGGGTCAAGAGACCCAGTACTTC. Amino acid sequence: CASNRGQETQYF.

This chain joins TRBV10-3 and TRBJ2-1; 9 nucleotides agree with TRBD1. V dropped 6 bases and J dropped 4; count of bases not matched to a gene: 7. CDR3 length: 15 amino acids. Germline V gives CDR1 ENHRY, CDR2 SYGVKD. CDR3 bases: TGTGCCATCAGCTTTGACAGGGGGACTTACAATGAGCAGTTCTTC. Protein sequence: CAISFDRGTYNEQFF.

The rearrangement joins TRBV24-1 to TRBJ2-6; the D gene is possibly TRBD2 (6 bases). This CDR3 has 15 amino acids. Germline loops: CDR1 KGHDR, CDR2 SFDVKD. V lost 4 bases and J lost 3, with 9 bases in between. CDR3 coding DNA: TGTGCCACCAGTGACCCCGGGGGTGGGGCCAACGTCCTGACTTTC. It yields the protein CATSDPGGGANVLTF.

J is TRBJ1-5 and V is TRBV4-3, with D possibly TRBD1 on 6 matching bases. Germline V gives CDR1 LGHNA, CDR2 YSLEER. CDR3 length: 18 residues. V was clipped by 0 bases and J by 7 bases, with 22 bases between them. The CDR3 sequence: CASSQDLVILGGPQPQHF. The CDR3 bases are TGCGCCAGCAGCCAAGATTTGGTGATTCTCGGGGGGCCACAGCCCCAGCATTTT.

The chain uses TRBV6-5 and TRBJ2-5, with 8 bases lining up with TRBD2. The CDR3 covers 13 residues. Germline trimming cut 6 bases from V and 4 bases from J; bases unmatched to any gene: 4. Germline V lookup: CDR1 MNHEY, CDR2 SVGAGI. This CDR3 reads CASRPGGRETQYF. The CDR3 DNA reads TGTGCCAGCAGACCGGGGGGGAGAGAGACCCAGTACTTC.

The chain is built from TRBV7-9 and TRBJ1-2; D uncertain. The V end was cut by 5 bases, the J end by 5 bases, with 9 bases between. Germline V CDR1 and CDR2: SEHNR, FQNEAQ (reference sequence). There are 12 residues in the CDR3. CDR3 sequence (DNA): TGTGCCAGCAGCCCGGAGTCGTATGGCTACACCTTC. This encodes CASSPESYGYTF.

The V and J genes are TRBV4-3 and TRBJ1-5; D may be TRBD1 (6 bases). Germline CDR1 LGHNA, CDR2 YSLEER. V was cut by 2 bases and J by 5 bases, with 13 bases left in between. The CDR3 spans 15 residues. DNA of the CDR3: TGCGCCAGCAGCCAAACTCAGGGGACCCATCAGCCCCAGCATTTT. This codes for CASSQTQGTHQPQHF.

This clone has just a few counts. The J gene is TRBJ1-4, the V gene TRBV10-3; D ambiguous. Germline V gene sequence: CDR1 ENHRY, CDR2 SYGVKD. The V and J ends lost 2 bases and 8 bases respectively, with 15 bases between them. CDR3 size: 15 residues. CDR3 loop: CAISEREGGGEKLFF. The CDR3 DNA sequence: TGTGCCATCAGTGAGAGGGAAGGAGGTGGGGAAAAACTGTTTTTT.

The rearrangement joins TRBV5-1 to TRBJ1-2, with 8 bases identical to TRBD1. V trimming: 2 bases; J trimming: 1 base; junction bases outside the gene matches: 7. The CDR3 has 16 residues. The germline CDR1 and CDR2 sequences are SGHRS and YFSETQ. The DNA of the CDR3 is TGCGCCAGCAGCTTCGGGACAGGAGCTATTAACTATGGCTACACCTTC. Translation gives CASSFGTGAINYGYTF.

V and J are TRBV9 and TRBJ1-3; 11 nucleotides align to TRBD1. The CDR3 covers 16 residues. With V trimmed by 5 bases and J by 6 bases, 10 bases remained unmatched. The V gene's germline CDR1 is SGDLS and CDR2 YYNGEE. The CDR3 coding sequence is TGTGCCAGCAGTGTCGAGGACAGGGGGCGGGAAAACACCATATATTTT. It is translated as CASSVEDRGRENTIYF.

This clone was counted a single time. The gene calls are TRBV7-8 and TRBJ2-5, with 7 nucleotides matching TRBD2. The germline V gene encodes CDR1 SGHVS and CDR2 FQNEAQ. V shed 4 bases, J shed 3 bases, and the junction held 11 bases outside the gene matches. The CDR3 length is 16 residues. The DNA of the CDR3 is TGTGCCAGCAGCTACCCAGAAGGAGCGGGGAAAGAGACCCAGTACTTC. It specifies CASSYPEGAGKETQYF.

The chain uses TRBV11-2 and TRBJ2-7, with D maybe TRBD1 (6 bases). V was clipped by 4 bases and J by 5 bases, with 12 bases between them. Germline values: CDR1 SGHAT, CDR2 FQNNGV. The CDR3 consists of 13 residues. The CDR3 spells CASSSSSGDEQYF. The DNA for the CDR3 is TGTGCCAGCAGCTCGTCATCAGGGGACGAGCAGTACTTC.

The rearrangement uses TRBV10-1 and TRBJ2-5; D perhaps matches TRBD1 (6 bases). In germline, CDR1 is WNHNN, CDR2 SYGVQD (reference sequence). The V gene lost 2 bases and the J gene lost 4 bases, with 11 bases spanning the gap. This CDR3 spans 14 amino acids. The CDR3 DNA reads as TGCGCCAGCAGTGAGGGCAGGGGCCGAGAGACCCAGTACTTC. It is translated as CASSEGRGRETQYF.

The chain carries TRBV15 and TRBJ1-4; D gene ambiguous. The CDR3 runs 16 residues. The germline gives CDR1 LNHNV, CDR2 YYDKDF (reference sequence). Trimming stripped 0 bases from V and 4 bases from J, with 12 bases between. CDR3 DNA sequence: TGTGCCACCAGCAGAGATCGAGGGCCTAGTAATGAAAAACTGTTTTTT. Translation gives CATSRDRGPSNEKLFF. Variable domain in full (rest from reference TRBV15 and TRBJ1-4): DAMVIQNPRYQVTQFGKPVTLSCSQTLNHNVMYWYQQKSSQAPKLLFHYYDKDFNNEADTPDNFQSRRPNTSFCFLDIRSPGLGDTAMYLCATSRDRGPSNEKLFFGSGTQLSVL.

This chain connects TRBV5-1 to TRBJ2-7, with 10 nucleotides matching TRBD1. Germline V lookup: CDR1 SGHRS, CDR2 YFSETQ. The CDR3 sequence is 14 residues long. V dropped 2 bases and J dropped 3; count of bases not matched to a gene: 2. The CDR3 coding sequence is TGCGCCAGCAGCTTAGGACAGGGGGGCTACGAGCAGTACGTC. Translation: CASSLGQGGYEQYV.

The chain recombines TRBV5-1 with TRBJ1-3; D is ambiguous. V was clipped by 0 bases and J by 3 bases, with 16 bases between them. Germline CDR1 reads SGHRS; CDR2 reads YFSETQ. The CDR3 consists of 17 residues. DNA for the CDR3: TGCGCCAGCAGCTTGGCCTCAGGCCTAAGCGGTGGAAACACCATATATTTT. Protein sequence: CASSLASGLSGGNTIYF.

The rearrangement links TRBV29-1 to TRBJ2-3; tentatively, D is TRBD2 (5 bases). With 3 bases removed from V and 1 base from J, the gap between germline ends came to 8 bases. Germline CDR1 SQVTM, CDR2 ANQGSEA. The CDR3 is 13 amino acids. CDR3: CSVDSAGTDTQYF. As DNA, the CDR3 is TGCAGCGTTGACTCAGCGGGCACAGATACGCAGTATTTT.

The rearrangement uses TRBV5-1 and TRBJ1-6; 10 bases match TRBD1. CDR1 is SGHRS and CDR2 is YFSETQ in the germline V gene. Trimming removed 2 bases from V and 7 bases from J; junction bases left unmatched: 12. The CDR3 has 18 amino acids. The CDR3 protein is CASSFSISPGQGNSPLHF. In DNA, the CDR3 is TGCGCCAGCAGCTTTTCCATTTCGCCGGGACAGGGGAATTCACCCCTCCACTTT.

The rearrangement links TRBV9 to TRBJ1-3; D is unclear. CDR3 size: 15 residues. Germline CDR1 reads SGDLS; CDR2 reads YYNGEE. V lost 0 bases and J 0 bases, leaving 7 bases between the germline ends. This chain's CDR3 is CASSVGADSGNTIYF. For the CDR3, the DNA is TGTGCCAGCAGCGTAGGTGCAGACTCTGGAAACACCATATATTTT.

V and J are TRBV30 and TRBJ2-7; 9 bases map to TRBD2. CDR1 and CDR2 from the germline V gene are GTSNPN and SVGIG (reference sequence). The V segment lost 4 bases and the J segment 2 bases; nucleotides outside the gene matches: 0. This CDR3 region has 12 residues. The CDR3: CAWTSGTYEQYF. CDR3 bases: TGTGCCTGGACTAGCGGGACCTACGAGCAGTACTTC.

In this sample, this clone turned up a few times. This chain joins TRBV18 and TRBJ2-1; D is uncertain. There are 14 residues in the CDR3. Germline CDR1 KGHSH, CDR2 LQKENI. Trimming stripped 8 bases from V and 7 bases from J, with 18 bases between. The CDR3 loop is CASDRSLKRNEQFF. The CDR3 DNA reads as TGTGCCAGCGACCGTAGTCTAAAGAGGAATGAGCAGTTCTTC.

CDR3 loop: CASSDLRERGYTF. CDR3 coding DNA: TGCGCCAGCAGTGATTTAAGGGAGCGGGGCTACACCTTC. The V call is TRBV10-1, the J call TRBJ1-2; no definite D call. V lost 3 bases, J lost 8 bases, and 13 bases lay in between. The germline gives CDR1 WNHNN, CDR2 SYGVQD (reference sequence). This CDR3 comprises 13 residues.

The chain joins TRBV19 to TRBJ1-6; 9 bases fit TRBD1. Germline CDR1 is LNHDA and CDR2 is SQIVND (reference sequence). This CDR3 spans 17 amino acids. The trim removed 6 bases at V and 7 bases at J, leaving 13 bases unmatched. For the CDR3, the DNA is TGTGCCAGTAGCCGACAGGGGGAGTACGTCGGAAATTCACCCCTCCACTTT. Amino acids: CASSRQGEYVGNSPLHF.

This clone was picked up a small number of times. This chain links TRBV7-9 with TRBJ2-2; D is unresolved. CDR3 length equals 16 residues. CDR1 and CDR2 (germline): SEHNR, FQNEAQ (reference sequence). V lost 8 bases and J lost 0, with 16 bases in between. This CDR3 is CASRRHQTANTGELFF. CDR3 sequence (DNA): TGTGCCAGCCGTCGACACCAGACCGCGAACACCGGGGAGCTGTTTTTT.

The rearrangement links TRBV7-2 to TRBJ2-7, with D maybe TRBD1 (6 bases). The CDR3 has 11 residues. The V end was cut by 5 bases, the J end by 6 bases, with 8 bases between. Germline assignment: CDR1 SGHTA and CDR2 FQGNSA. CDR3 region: CASSPRGEQYF. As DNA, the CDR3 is TGTGCCAGCAGCCCCAGGGGCGAGCAGTACTTC.

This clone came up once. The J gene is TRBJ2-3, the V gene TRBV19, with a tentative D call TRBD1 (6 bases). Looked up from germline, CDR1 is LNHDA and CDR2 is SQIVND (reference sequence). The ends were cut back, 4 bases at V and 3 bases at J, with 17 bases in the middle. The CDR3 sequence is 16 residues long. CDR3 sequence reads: CASSTQGQLRTDTQYF. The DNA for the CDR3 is TGTGCCAGTAGTACTCAGGGGCAGTTGAGGACAGATACGCAGTATTTT.

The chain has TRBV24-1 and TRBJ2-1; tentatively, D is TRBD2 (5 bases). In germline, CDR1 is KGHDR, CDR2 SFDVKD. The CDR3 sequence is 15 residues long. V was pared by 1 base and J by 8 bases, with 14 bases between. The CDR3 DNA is TGTGCCACCAGTGATTTTGCACTAGGTTACTATGAGCAGTTCTTC. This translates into CATSDFALGYYEQFF.

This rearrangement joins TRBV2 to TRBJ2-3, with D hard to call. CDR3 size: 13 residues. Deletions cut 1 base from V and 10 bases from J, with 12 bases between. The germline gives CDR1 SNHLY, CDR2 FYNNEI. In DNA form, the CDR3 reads TGTGCCAGCAGTGAAGAGAGCCGAATGGCGCAGTATTTT. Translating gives CASSEESRMAQYF.

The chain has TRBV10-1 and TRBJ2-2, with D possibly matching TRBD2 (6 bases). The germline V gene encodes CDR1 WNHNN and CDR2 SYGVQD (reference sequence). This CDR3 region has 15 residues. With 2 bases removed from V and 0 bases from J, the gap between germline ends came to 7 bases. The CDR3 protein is CASSEVAANTGELFF. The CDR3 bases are TGCGCCAGCAGTGAGGTAGCGGCGAACACCGGGGAGCTGTTTTTT.

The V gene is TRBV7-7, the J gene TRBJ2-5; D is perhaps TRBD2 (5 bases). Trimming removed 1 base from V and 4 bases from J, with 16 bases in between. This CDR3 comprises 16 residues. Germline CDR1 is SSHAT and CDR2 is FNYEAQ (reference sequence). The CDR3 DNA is TGTGCCAGCAGCTTAGGCCGGCTAGCCGGTCGAGAGACCCAGTACTTC. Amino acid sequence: CASSLGRLAGRETQYF.